This T cell receptor beta chain stems from a study of OX40 agonist ivuxolimab in advanced cancers. Background for the entire study: The costimulatory receptor OX40 (CD134) was targeted by ivuxolimab, a fully human IgG2 agonistic monoclonal antibody. Intravenous ivuxolimab was administered to patients every 2 weeks at six dose levels: 0.01, 0.1, 0.3, 1.5, 3 and 10 mg/kg. Of the approximately 54 dose-escalation patients, hepatocellular carcinoma was present in about 20, melanoma in roughly 15, renal cell carcinoma in 9 and head and neck cancer in 9. In the dose-escalation cohort, 70% to 85% of patients were male, and the mean age was 60 years with a range of roughly 20 to 80. Patients were allowed to have had prior anti-PD-1, anti-PD-L1 or anti-CTLA-4 therapy, and 40% of the dose-escalation patients had previously received checkpoint inhibitors. Three dose-escalation patients achieved partial responses, one with hepatocellular carcinoma and two with cutaneous melanoma. The point of sequencing TCRbeta in the periphery was to test whether ivuxolimab changed TCR sequence diversity and drove clonal T-cell expansion. The paper reports the monotherapy dose-escalation portion (N of about 54 patients) of the phase I ivuxolimab trial. Broader findings and caveats from the paper: In the 0.1-3.0 mg/kg groups, partial responders had among the lowest normalized peripheral clonal expansion, particularly in CD8+ T cells. Low levels of normalized T-cell clonal expansion were also shown by some nonresponding patients. On average, CD8+ T cells showed more expanded clones than CD4+ T cells after ivuxolimab. Clonal expansion of both CD4+ and CD8+ blood T cells was observed from baseline to week 6 at doses 0.1 to 3.0 mg/kg. Antigen specificity was not determined for the clonally expanded peripheral T cells.

Patients with autoimmune disease history or receiving systemic immunosuppression were excluded from the trial. Peripheral blood for TCR sequencing was collected from all dose cohorts at baseline, on cycle 4 day 1, and on cycle 7 day 1. The samples were drawn from a first-in-human, open-label, multicenter phase I dose-escalation trial of ivuxolimab. Adults with locally advanced or metastatic melanoma, renal cell carcinoma, hepatocellular carcinoma or head and neck squamous cell carcinoma were enrolled in the trial. Before TCR sequencing, CD4+ T cells and CD8+ T cells were sorted from peripheral blood as separate populations. To sequence the TCRbeta CDR3 region, genomic DNA was isolated from the sorted cells. TCRbeta CDR3 regions were sequenced using the immunoSEQ Assay. TCRdb's version of the immuneACCESS table is confined to in-frame rearrangements and falls short of the full clone set. An unresolved V gene accounts for under half of the shortfall where checked; the remainder is of unknown origin. The sample profile shows about 9,000 clones; roughly 70% of them were found once. Clones ranked in the top ten supply roughly 40% of the sample.

A word on this clone: Its antigen is still unknown. No base quality information exists; no much larger clone differs at one position.

The CDR3 runs 14 residues from the cysteine to the phenylalanine. This entry keeps only the CDR3 DNA: 42 bases, framed from base 1. Reading the germline V gene gives CDR1 SGHAT and CDR2 FQNNGV. Compared with germline, V lacks 3 bases and J lacks 4 bases; bases without a gene match: 6. The chain is assembled from TRBV11-2 and TRBJ2-7, and TRBD1 aligns with 7 junction nucleotides. The sample in question was CD4+ or CD8+ T cells sorted from blood, obtained in a trial of the OX40 agonist ivuxolimab. This clonotype originated in an adult with an advanced solid tumor such as melanoma, head and neck, liver or kidney cancer. CDR3 region: CASSLGQGEYEQYF. Here is the DNA: TGTGCCAGCAGCTTGGGTCAGGGGGAATACGAGCAGTACTTC.